This entry describes one T cell receptor beta chain. Its target is unknown. The data were taken from a study of post-analysis software for immune sequencing data. About the study: Relapsing-remitting, secondary progressive and progressive-relapsing multiple sclerosis were all included among the disease courses. General observations from the study: Pronounced co-clustering by F measure was evident among identically batched samples. Relative to controls, patients had a handful of TRBV segments at higher frequency, with TRBV5-6, TRBV5-1 and TRBV20-1 among these. Diversity measured as normalized Chao1 was significantly lower in multiple sclerosis patients than in controls.

Presence of unique molecular identifiers characterized the TCR beta cDNA libraries. Once roughly 0.9 to 10 million T cells were used, a few hundred thousand cDNA molecules resulted. Via MiXCR, TCRdb re-called the PCR reads, giving one row per CDR3 protein. This sample yields a few hundred thousand distinct CDR3 sequences, of which around 34% are seen a single time; about 6% belongs to the top ten. Between the trimmed V and J ends, which lost 4 bases and 8 bases, there was a span of 23 bases. This CDR3 contains 16 residues. Germline loops: CDR1 MDHEN, CDR2 SYDVKM. The J gene is TRBJ1-2, the V gene TRBV28; no definite D call. Sequencing used blood. The origin of this receptor is a girl under 18 with multiple sclerosis. CDR3 sequence reads: CASSSPGGPLLGGYTF. CDR3 nucleotide sequence: TGTGCCAGCAGTTCGCCGGGAGGACCCTTATTGGGAGGCTACACCTTC.